This T cell receptor (beta chain) was retrieved from a study of spatial heterogeneity in lung cancer. About the study: Samples were donated by 72 untreated early-stage non-small cell lung cancer patients. When follow-up PBMC samples existed, they were sequenced (at a median of around 2 years after resection). Detected sequences consistently included more beta-chain ones than alpha-chain ones.

TCRdb itself ran the 5' RACE reads through MiXCR, one entry per CDR3 protein. The repertoire holds approximately 27,000 distinct CDR3 sequences, 5% to 6.5% seen once, with more than 20% in the top ten. The germline CDR1 and CDR2 sequences are LGHNA and YNFKEQ. Germline trimming cut 1 base from V and 7 bases from J; bases unmatched to any gene: 5. The CDR3 is 15 amino acids. Time point specified: blood at routine non-recurrence follow-up after resection. Tumor, nontumor lung or frozen PBMC supplied whole RNA, sequenced without sorting. The sample holds a few counts of this clonotype. The chain joins TRBV4-2 to TRBJ2-2; 8 bases are shared with TRBD1. The input for sequencing was PBMCs, taken at follow-up. The receptor's source is a male donor with early-stage non-small cell lung cancer. The CDR3 bases are TGTGCCAGCAGCCAAGGACAGGGGTTCGTCGGGGAGCTGTTTTTT. Amino acids: CASSQGQGFVGELFF.